Presented here are 19 T cell receptor beta chains from one specimen sequenced in a study of PD-1 blockade in classical Hodgkin lymphoma. There was relapse after autologous stem cell transplantation in every patient, and there was variation in brentuximab vedotin exposure. Assay used: immunoSEQ multiplex PCR; TCRdb lists only in-frame clones, some missing. The table shows about 13,000 clones, with about 80% occurring only once. This sample comprised peripheral blood mononuclear cells (PBMCs), obtained at baseline. These receptors were taken from a human donor with classical Hodgkin lymphoma.

The rearrangement joins TRBV7-9 to TRBJ2-7; D unclear. The germline CDR1 and CDR2 sequences are SEHNR and FQNEAQ (reference sequence). CDR3 length: 14 amino acids. The V gene lost 2 bases and the J gene lost 0 bases, with 8 bases spanning the gap. The CDR3 coding sequence is TGTGCCAGCAGCTTAAAGAGGAGCTCCTACGAGCAGTACTTC. This encodes CASSLKRSSYEQYF. Combining the CDR3 with reference TRBV7-9 and TRBJ2-7 gives the whole variable domain DTGVSQNPRHKITKRGQNVTFRCDPISEHNRLYWYRQTLGQGPEFLTYFQNEAQLEKSRLLSDRFSAERPKGSFSTLEIQRTEQGDSAMYLCASSLKRSSYEQYFGPGTRLTVT.

V and J are TRBV6-4 and TRBJ1-2, with TRBD1 identical over 7 bases. J gave up 7 bases and V 4 bases, and 9 bases lay outside the gene matches. CDR3 length: 14 residues. The germline CDR1 and CDR2 sequences are MRHNA and SNTAGT. CDR3 loop: CASSVEGQAGGYTF. For the CDR3, the DNA is TGTGCCAGCAGTGTCGAAGGACAGGCGGGTGGCTACACCTTC.

J is TRBJ2-5 and V is TRBV4-1, with TRBD2 identical over 8 bases. J was trimmed by 2 bases and V by 0 bases; bases with no gene match: 5. The CDR3 is 16 amino acids. Germline CDR1 reads MGHRA; CDR2 reads YSYEKL. The CDR3 region is CASSQERGANQETQYF. For the CDR3, the DNA is TGCGCCAGCAGCCAAGAGCGGGGGGCAAATCAAGAGACCCAGTACTTC.

The table lists this clone with a count of one. This rearrangement joins TRBV5-1 to TRBJ2-3, with D hard to call. Germline V CDR1 and CDR2: SGHRS, YFSETQ. V lost 3 bases, J lost 6 bases, and 11 bases lay in between. CDR3 size: 13 residues. In DNA form, the CDR3 reads TGCGCCAGCAGCTCGGACCCAGCGGATACGCAGTATTTT. This encodes CASSSDPADTQYF. The complete variable domain, with remaining parts taken from reference TRBV5-1 and TRBJ2-3, reads KAGVTQTPRYLIKTRGQQVTLSCSPISGHRSVSWYQQTPGQGLQFLFEYFSETQRNKGNFPGRFSGRQFSNSRSEMNVSTLELGDSALYLCASSSDPADTQYFGPGTRLTVL.

This clone is categorized as medium-sized. The genes are TRBV7-9 and TRBJ2-7; D not resolved. The germline V and J ends were trimmed by 1 base and 4 bases, with 5 bases remaining between them. CDR1 is SEHNR and CDR2 is FQNEAQ in the germline V gene (reference sequence). The CDR3 covers 12 residues. The CDR3 region is CASSLEWYEQYF. The CDR3 bases are TGTGCCAGCAGCTTAGAATGGTACGAGCAGTACTTC.

The genes are TRBV13 and TRBJ2-1; 12 bases are shared with TRBD2. Trimming took 3 bases from V and 4 from J; bases not matched to a gene: 4. The germline CDR1 and CDR2 sequences are PRHDT and FYEKMQ (reference sequence). This CDR3 is 16 amino acids long. DNA for the CDR3: TGTGCCAGCAGCTTGGGTCTAGCGGGGGGGTACAATGAGCAGTTCTTC. This translates into CASSLGLAGGYNEQFF.

This clone occurred a few times. This chain connects TRBV7-9 to TRBJ2-1, with TRBD2 matching 14 bases. V was clipped by 5 bases and J by 9 bases; unmatched bases: 12. CDR1 is SEHNR and CDR2 is FQNEAQ in the germline V gene (reference sequence). The CDR3 contains 17 residues. The CDR3 sequence: CASSPGRLAGGRIEQFF. In DNA form, the CDR3 reads TGTGCCAGCAGCCCCGGACGACTAGCGGGGGGGCGGATTGAGCAGTTCTTC.

This chain connects TRBV6-6 to TRBJ2-2; D unresolved. CDR3 size: 14 residues. Per germline, CDR1 MNHNY and CDR2 SVGAGI (reference sequence). The V end lost 4 bases, the J end lost 3 bases, and 9 bases lay between the germline ends. Written as DNA, the CDR3 is TGTGCCAGCAGTTTCCACAGAGACACCGGGGAGCTGTTTTTT. Translation gives CASSFHRDTGELFF.

The CDR3 spells CASSLPGHPGGGYTF. CDR3 bases: TGTGCCAGTAGCTTACCGGGCCACCCGGGCGGTGGCTACACCTTC. The chain employs TRBV19 and TRBJ1-2; D unclear. Germline CDR1 reads LNHDA; CDR2 reads SQIVND (reference sequence). V was shortened by 6 bases and J by 7 bases, with 21 bases between the two germline ends. This CDR3 contains 15 residues.

This clone was counted between two and nine times. This chain links TRBV15 with TRBJ1-5; no definite D call. V was cut by 1 base and J by 3 bases, with 16 bases left in between. CDR1 is LNHNV, CDR2 YYDKDF, per germline (reference sequence). This CDR3 contains 17 residues. The CDR3 DNA is TGTGCCACCAGCAGAGGGAGTGGGCAGGCCTACAATCAGCCCCAGCATTTT. This codes for CATSRGSGQAYNQPQHF.

The chain is built from TRBV20-1 and TRBJ1-2; the D gene is possibly TRBD1 (6 bases). The germline V gene has CDR1 DFQATT and CDR2 SNEGSKA (reference sequence). CDR3 length equals 11 residues. Deletions cut 7 bases from V and 6 bases from J, with 12 bases between. The CDR3 region is CSGWGRDGYTF. The CDR3 DNA sequence: TGCAGTGGTTGGGGGCGTGATGGCTACACCTTC.

The chain links TRBV4-1 to TRBJ1-2; TRBD1 agrees at 7 bases. Germline CDR1 and CDR2: MGHRA and YSYEKL. Losses at the gene ends were 0 bases for V and 7 bases for J; bases not matched to a gene: 5. The CDR3 consists of 14 residues. CDR3 amino acids: CASSQDEGALGYTF. In nucleotides, the CDR3 is TGCGCCAGCAGCCAAGATGAGGGGGCGCTTGGCTACACCTTC.

The rearrangement links TRBV5-1 to TRBJ2-2; D is unresolved. CDR1 is SGHRS, CDR2 YFSETQ, per germline. V was pared by 0 bases and J by 6 bases, with 6 bases between. CDR3 length: 13 amino acids. This CDR3 reads CASSLGTAGELFF. For the CDR3, the DNA is TGCGCCAGCAGCTTGGGGACGGCCGGGGAGCTGTTTTTT. The full variable domain, its missing parts supplied by reference TRBV5-1 and TRBJ2-2, is KAGVTQTPRYLIKTRGQQVTLSCSPISGHRSVSWYQQTPGQGLQFLFEYFSETQRNKGNFPGRFSGRQFSNSRSEMNVSTLELGDSALYLCASSLGTAGELFFGEGSRLTVL.

In its sample, this clone was seen once. V is TRBV28 and J is TRBJ1-1, with no clear D. There are 11 residues in the CDR3. Trimming left V 3 bases short and J 11 bases short, with 10 bases between. CDR1 is MDHEN and CDR2 is SYDVKM in the germline V gene. CDR3 amino acids: CASSFWSLAFF. CDR3 nucleotides: TGTGCCAGCAGTTTTTGGAGCTTGGCTTTCTTT.

The chain combines TRBV5-5 with TRBJ1-2, with D possibly being TRBD1 (5 bases). The CDR3 consists of 13 residues. The V end lost 2 bases, the J end lost 5 bases, and 10 bases lay between the germline ends. CDR1 and CDR2 from the germline V gene are SGHKS and YYEKEE (reference sequence). DNA for the CDR3: TGTGCCAGCAGCTTTGGGGACGCTTATGGCTACACCTTC. The encoded protein is CASSFGDAYGYTF.

This clone has only a few counts. The chain links TRBV11-2 to TRBJ1-2, with 9 bases fitting TRBD1. The CDR3 has 13 residues. V lost 5 bases to trimming and J lost 5 bases; unmatched junction nucleotides: 3. Germline V CDR1 and CDR2: SGHAT, FQNNGV. The CDR3 loop reads CASSRTGVYGYTF. CDR3 nucleotide sequence: TGTGCCAGCAGCCGGACAGGGGTTTATGGCTACACCTTC.

V gene TRBV18 combines with J gene TRBJ1-1; tentatively, D is TRBD1 (6 bases). This CDR3 contains 14 residues. Germline CDR1 KGHSH, CDR2 LQKENI. V lost 3 bases and J 1 base, leaving 9 bases between the germline ends. The DNA of the CDR3 is TGTGCCAGCTCACCCGACAGGAAGAACACTGAAGCTTTCTTT. Its translation is CASSPDRKNTEAFF.

The gene calls are TRBV7-2 and TRBJ2-1, with 9 bases aligning to TRBD2. Per the germline V gene, CDR1 is SGHTA and CDR2 is FQGNSA. CDR3 length: 17 amino acids. J was trimmed by 4 bases and V by 1 base; bases with no gene match: 8. The CDR3 coding sequence is TGTGCCAGCAGCTTAGTAGCGCTAGCGGGATCTTACAATGAGCAGTTCTTC. Translation: CASSLVALAGSYNEQFF.

The CDR3 spells CASSLVTETQYF. The CDR3 nucleotides read TGTGCCAGCAGCTTAGTCACAGAGACCCAGTACTTC. The V gene is TRBV11-2, the J gene TRBJ2-5; D gene ambiguous. CDR1 is SGHAT and CDR2 is FQNNGV in the germline V gene. V was cut by 1 base and J by 4 bases, with 4 bases left in between. This CDR3 has 12 amino acids.